Below are 27 T cell receptor beta chains sequenced from a single sample in a study of shared clonotypes between healthy human individuals. Terminally differentiated effector memory CD45RA+ cells were excluded from the naive CD8 cells, which were CD45RO-negative and positively selected for CCR7. Sequencing used immunoSEQ multiplex PCR; TCRdb keeps in-frame clones, though not all of them. Of roughly 550,000 clones in the sample, 95% were seen once. Sample: naive CD8+ T cells sorted from blood. These receptors came from a woman under 40 in good health.

In DNA form, the CDR3 reads TGTGCCACCAGCGCCCTGGGGTTGGGAGAGCAGTTCTTC. It codes for CATSALGLGEQFF. V and J are TRBV15 and TRBJ2-1; D is unresolved. Looked up from germline, CDR1 is LNHNV and CDR2 is YYDKDF (reference sequence). Trimming pared 5 bases from V and 10 bases from J, leaving 15 bases between. The CDR3 is 13 residues long.

V usage is TRBV5-6 and J usage is TRBJ2-1; 8 bases align to TRBD1. Germline V lookup: CDR1 SGHDT, CDR2 YYEEEE. J gave up 9 bases and V 6 bases, and 20 bases lay outside the gene matches. The CDR3 is made up of 17 amino acids. The CDR3 sequence: CASTPTFVTGAGSEQFF. The CDR3 DNA reads as TGTGCCAGCACCCCCACGTTTGTGACAGGGGCTGGGAGTGAGCAGTTCTTC.

This chain joins TRBV2 and TRBJ2-5, with TRBD2 identical over 8 bases. Germline trimming cut 0 bases from V and 1 base from J; bases unmatched to any gene: 4. In germline, CDR1 is SNHLY, CDR2 FYNNEI. The CDR3 runs to 16 residues. CDR3 residues: CASSEAGGTSQETQYF. The CDR3 DNA is TGTGCCAGCAGTGAAGCCGGAGGGACTAGCCAAGAGACCCAGTACTTC.

In this sample, this clone turned up once. This chain connects TRBV28 to TRBJ2-5, with D hard to call. The CDR3 has 13 amino acids. V was pared by 1 base and J by 4 bases, with 7 bases between. Germline-derived CDR1 and CDR2 are MDHEN and SYDVKM. Here the CDR3 reads CASSLLLRETQYF. CDR3 nucleotide sequence: TGTGCCAGCAGTTTATTGCTCAGAGAGACCCAGTACTTC.

The chain is built from TRBV28 and TRBJ2-3; D ambiguous. The CDR3 consists of 14 residues. Germline V gene lookup returns CDR1 MDHEN and CDR2 SYDVKM. Trimming pared 8 bases from V and 2 bases from J, leaving 14 bases between. The CDR3 sequence: CASSGWINTDTQYF. The CDR3 coding sequence is TGTGCCAGCTCAGGCTGGATAAACACAGATACGCAGTATTTT.

The sample holds one count of this clone. Germline and junction disagree at one end, which may indicate a read error. The chain employs TRBV13 and TRBJ2-7; D possibly corresponds to TRBD2 (6 bases). The germline V gene has CDR1 PRHDT and CDR2 FYEKMQ (reference sequence). CDR3 length equals 15 residues. CDR3 loop: CASSSIIAEPNGWGF. CDR3 coding DNA: TGTGCCAGCAGCTCCATAATAGCGGAGCCAAACGGGTGGGGGTTC.

This clone occurred once. The rearrangement uses TRBV27 and TRBJ2-5, with D possibly being TRBD2 (5 bases). The DNA end is more similar to TRBJ2-7, so the J call may be wrong. Germline lookup yields CDR1 MNHEY and CDR2 SMNVEV (reference sequence). This CDR3 comprises 15 residues. As DNA, the CDR3 is TGTGCCAGCAGTTTATCCTTGACTACAACCTACGAGCAGTACTTC. Translating gives CASSLSLTTTYEQYF.

The chain couples TRBV5-1 to TRBJ1-2; D not resolved. The CDR3 is made up of 14 amino acids. Germline CDR1 and CDR2: SGHRS and YFSETQ. With 0 bases removed from V and 0 bases from J, the gap between germline ends came to 6 bases. The CDR3 sequence is CASSLATSNYGYTF. The CDR3 DNA reads as TGCGCCAGCAGCTTGGCCACCTCTAACTATGGCTACACCTTC.

The rearrangement joins TRBV11-2 to TRBJ2-1, with 14 nucleotides matching TRBD2. V lost 5 bases, J lost 2 bases, and 5 bases stayed unmatched. Germline V gene lookup returns CDR1 SGHAT and CDR2 FQNNGV. The CDR3 runs 17 residues. The CDR3 bases are TGTGCCAGCAGCCCAAGGACTAGCGGGAGGCCCTACAATGAGCAGTTCTTC. Amino acid sequence: CASSPRTSGRPYNEQFF.

V and J are TRBV19 and TRBJ1-1, with 7 bases fitting TRBD1. The junction had 19 bases not matched to a gene; V was cut back by 4 bases and J by 11 bases. Germline V gene data show CDR1 as LNHDA and CDR2 as SQIVND (reference sequence). This CDR3 is 16 amino acids long. This CDR3 is CASSSRDRNLVPRAFF. The CDR3 nucleotides are TGTGCCAGTAGTAGCCGGGACAGAAACTTGGTCCCCCGTGCTTTCTTT. Filled out from reference TRBV19 and TRBJ1-1, the complete variable domain reads DGGITQSPKYLFRKEGQNVTLSCEQNLNHDAMYWYRQDPGQGLRLIYYSQIVNDFQKGDIAEGYSVSREKKESFPLTVTSAQKNPTAFYLCASSSRDRNLVPRAFFGQGTRLTVV.

This chain connects TRBV19 to TRBJ2-3, with unresolved D. V shed 2 bases and J shed 1 base, with 7 bases lying between them. The CDR3 extends over 14 amino acids. Germline-derived CDR1 and CDR2 are LNHDA and SQIVND (reference sequence). CDR3: CASSIKGRTDTQYF. CDR3 coding DNA: TGTGCCAGTAGTATAAAGGGCCGCACAGATACGCAGTATTTT.

The chain links TRBV27 to TRBJ2-1; tentatively, D is TRBD1 (6 bases). The V gene lost 7 bases and the J gene lost 5 bases, with 15 bases spanning the gap. CDR3 length: 14 amino acids. Germline V lookup: CDR1 MNHEY, CDR2 SMNVEV (reference sequence). CDR3 bases: TGTGCCAGCATACAGGGTCCAACCGACAATGAGCAGTTCTTC. It codes for CASIQGPTDNEQFF.

V gene TRBV29-1 combines with J gene TRBJ2-1, with D uncertain. From germline, CDR1 is SQVTM and CDR2 ANQGSEA. V lost 8 bases and J 7 bases, leaving 12 bases between the germline ends. The CDR3 loop spans 11 amino acids. CDR3 amino acids: CSPWVENEQFF. The CDR3 nucleotides are TGCAGCCCCTGGGTAGAAAATGAGCAGTTCTTC.

The rearrangement uses TRBV2 and TRBJ2-3, with 7 bases lining up with TRBD2. This CDR3 comprises 16 residues. Germline V gene data show CDR1 as SNHLY and CDR2 as FYNNEI. With 3 bases clipped from V and 0 bases from J, the junction kept 6 bases outside the gene matches. Here the CDR3 reads CASSDLVSGSTDTQYF. DNA for the CDR3: TGTGCCAGCAGTGATCTCGTTAGCGGGAGCACAGATACGCAGTATTTT.

The gene calls are TRBV28 and TRBJ1-3; D ambiguous. Trimming took 5 bases from V and 4 from J, leaving 12 bases between them. Germline CDR1 MDHEN, CDR2 SYDVKM. This CDR3 is built from 14 residues. CDR3: CASSPLVRGNTIYF. CDR3 nucleotides: TGTGCCAGCAGTCCCCTCGTTCGCGGAAACACCATATATTTT.

The V call is TRBV25-1, the J call TRBJ2-2, with D unresolved. V was shortened by 8 bases and J by 9 bases, with 10 bases between the two germline ends. The CDR3 has 11 residues. Germline CDR1 reads MGHDK; CDR2 reads SYGVNS. The CDR3 DNA sequence: TGTGCCAGCTCAAACGTCTGGGAGCTGTTTTTT. Residues: CASSNVWELFF.

About this clone: An end of the junction does not agree with germline; a read error may underlie this. The rearrangement joins TRBV27 to TRBJ1-5, with D possibly being TRBD1 (5 bases). Looked up from germline, CDR1 is MNHEY and CDR2 is SMNVEV (reference sequence). The CDR3 totals 13 residues. DNA for the CDR3: TGTGCCACCAGTCAGGGATCCAATCAGCCCCAGCATTTT. Translating gives CATSQGSNQPQHF.

In regard to this clone: The same CDR3 can be traced to other DNA sequences in this sample. This chain joins TRBV30 and TRBJ1-5, with TRBD1 matching over 9 bases. CDR3 length equals 14 residues. Trimming removed 1 base from V and 7 bases from J; junction bases left unmatched: 5. Germline-derived CDR1 and CDR2 are GTSNPN and SVGIG (reference sequence). As DNA, the CDR3 is TGTGCCTGGAGTGGGGGACAGGGAGGCCAGCCCCAGCATTTT. Encoded protein: CAWSGGQGGQPQHF.

This chain joins TRBV5-4 and TRBJ2-1, with D perhaps assigned TRBD1 or TRBD2 (5 bases each). Germline V CDR1 and CDR2: SGHNT, YYREEE (reference sequence). The CDR3 runs to 16 residues. The V end was cut by 0 bases, the J end by 10 bases, with 20 bases between. CDR3 amino acids: CASSLEAPGTPGEQFF. DNA for the CDR3: TGTGCCAGCAGCTTGGAAGCCCCAGGGACCCCCGGAGAGCAGTTCTTC.

V is TRBV6-5 and J is TRBJ2-7, with unresolved D. CDR3 size: 13 residues. CDR1 is MNHEY, CDR2 SVGAGI, per germline. Trimming shortened V by 0 bases and J by 7 bases, and 10 bases separated the two germline ends. The CDR3 reads CASSYSPREEQYF. CDR3 coding DNA: TGTGCCAGCAGTTACTCTCCCCGAGAGGAGCAGTACTTC.

The V and J genes are TRBV27 and TRBJ2-7; D may be TRBD1 or TRBD2 (5 bases each). V was pared by 8 bases and J by 3 bases, with 17 bases between. The CDR3 spans 14 residues. Germline V gene lookup returns CDR1 MNHEY and CDR2 SMNVEV (reference sequence). CDR3 in amino acids: CASGSSGTYYEQYF. CDR3 coding DNA: TGTGCCAGCGGTTCTTCAGGGACCTACTACGAGCAGTACTTC.

J is TRBJ2-7 and V is TRBV28; D is possibly TRBD2 (5 bases). The CDR3 runs 15 residues. Germline V CDR1 and CDR2: MDHEN, SYDVKM. Trimming took off 1 base at V and 2 bases at J, with 12 bases between the two ends. CDR3 region: CASSLSPSTPYEQYF. In nucleotides, the CDR3 is TGTGCCAGCAGTTTATCTCCTAGCACCCCCTACGAGCAGTACTTC.

The chain employs TRBV2 and TRBJ1-1, with 7 bases lining up with TRBD1. V lost 6 bases and J lost 1; bases outside the gene matches: 2. Germline V lookup: CDR1 SNHLY, CDR2 FYNNEI. The CDR3 totals 13 residues. CDR3 nucleotide sequence: TGTGCCAGCAGGGACAGGTCGAACACTGAAGCTTTCTTT. Its protein product is CASRDRSNTEAFF.

The CDR3: CASSTRPEDRLLPNDYGYTF. The CDR3, as DNA: TGTGCCAGTAGTACCCGGCCCGAAGACAGGCTACTACCAAACGACTATGGCTACACCTTC. The chain couples TRBV19 to TRBJ1-2, with a possible D match to TRBD1 (6 bases). V lost 4 bases and J 3 bases, leaving 30 bases between the germline ends. Germline lookup yields CDR1 LNHDA and CDR2 SQIVND (reference sequence). CDR3 length: 20 amino acids.

The chain couples TRBV28 to TRBJ1-4; 10 bases align to TRBD1. The length of the CDR3 is 19 residues. From germline, CDR1 is MDHEN and CDR2 SYDVKM. After removal of 5 bases from V and 4 bases from J, the junction contained 16 bases not matched to a gene. The CDR3 nucleotides are TGTGCCAGCAGTCCATCATACCTTGACAGGGGGCCCAGTAATGAAAAACTGTTTTTT. Translating gives CASSPSYLDRGPSNEKLFF.

This chain connects TRBV28 to TRBJ1-1, with D uncertain. Germline V CDR1 and CDR2: MDHEN, SYDVKM. The V gene lost 3 bases and the J gene lost 3 bases, with 11 bases spanning the gap. CDR3 length: 14 amino acids. CDR3 sequence: CASSFRLSDTEAFF. The CDR3 DNA reads TGTGCCAGCAGTTTTCGTTTATCTGACACTGAAGCTTTCTTT.

The chain links TRBV27 to TRBJ1-2, with 10 positions matching TRBD1. Per the germline V gene, CDR1 is MNHEY and CDR2 is SMNVEV (reference sequence). J gave up 4 bases and V 5 bases, and 4 bases lay outside the gene matches. The CDR3 is 14 residues long. The CDR3 sequence: CASSATGGGYGYTF. The CDR3 DNA follows: TGTGCCAGCAGTGCGACAGGGGGCGGCTATGGCTACACCTTC.